The clone carrying this T cell receptor beta chain was counted ten times or more. This sample is part of a study of regulatory T cells in long-lasting Graves disease. With iRepertoire HTBI primers and Arm-PCR of CDR3 regions, TCR beta libraries were built. One entry per CDR3 protein, called by TCRdb with MiXCR from the multiplex PCR reads. The sample has approximately 270,000 distinct CDR3 sequences; roughly 18% are singletons. The time point denotes: newly diagnosed GD, antithyroid drugs for less than 3 months. PBMC-derived RNA was used for the TCR library. With 4 bases clipped from V and 6 bases from J, the junction kept 9 bases outside the gene matches. Germline V gene data show CDR1 as KGHSH and CDR2 as LQKENI. This CDR3 is 14 amino acids long. Another study also made use of these data, one on T cells in Graves' hyperthyroidism and ophthalmopathy.

This clonotype was sampled from a woman aged 25-40 years with Graves disease. The sequencing here drew on peripheral blood mononuclear cells (PBMCs), taken at new diagnosis, from a patient treated with antithyroid drugs. This sequence joins TRBV18 and TRBJ2-7; 7 bases are a match to TRBD1. CDR3 in DNA: TGTGCCAGCTCACGAGGGCAGGGGGATTCCGAGCAGTACTTC. It is translated as CASSRGQGDSEQYF.